Listed below are T cell receptor beta chains from one sample, sequenced in a study of cytomegalovirus exposure and HLA in healthy donors. TCRdb's table, derived via immunoSEQ multiplex PCR, lists solely in-frame clones and lacks some. Of more than 150,000 clones in the sample, about three quarters were seen once. Sequencing was carried out using PBMCs. These receptor sequences come from a man in his forties or fifties in good health and CMV-seropositive. Both conserved end residues are part of each CDR3.

J	V	CDR3
TRBJ1-3	TRBV7-6	CASMGDRGNTIYF
TRBJ1-2	TRBV15	CATSRDRADYGYTF
TRBJ2-2	TRBV11-3	CASSLGEGAGELFF
TRBJ1-5	TRBV6-5	CASSSHSNQPQHF
TRBJ2-7	TRBV7-2	CASSRDGQGVGEQYF
TRBJ2-7	TRBV7-9	CASSFRPRDEQYF
TRBJ2-3	TRBV5-4	CASSLPLAGADTQYF
TRBJ2-2	TRBV5-1	CASSVDRGQVGELFF
TRBJ1-5	TRBV6-1	CASSEDKRRAFSNQPQHF
TRBJ1-6	TRBV6-5	CASSYSTEYSPLHF
TRBJ1-6	TRBV28	CASSSRDTWDSPLHF